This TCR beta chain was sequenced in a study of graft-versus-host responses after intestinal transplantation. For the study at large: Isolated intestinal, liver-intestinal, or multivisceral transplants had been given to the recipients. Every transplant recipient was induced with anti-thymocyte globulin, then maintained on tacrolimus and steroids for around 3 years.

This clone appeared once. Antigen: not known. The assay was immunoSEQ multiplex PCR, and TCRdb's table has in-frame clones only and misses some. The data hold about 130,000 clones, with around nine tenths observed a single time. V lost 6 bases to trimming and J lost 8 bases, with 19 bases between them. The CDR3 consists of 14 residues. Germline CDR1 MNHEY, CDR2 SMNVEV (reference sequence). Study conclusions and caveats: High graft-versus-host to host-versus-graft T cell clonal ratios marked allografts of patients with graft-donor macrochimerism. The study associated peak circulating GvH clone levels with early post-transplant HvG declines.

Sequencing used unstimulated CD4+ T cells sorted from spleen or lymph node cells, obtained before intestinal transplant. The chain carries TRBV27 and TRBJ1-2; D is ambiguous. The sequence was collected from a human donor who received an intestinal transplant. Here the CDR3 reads CASSPDPFWSGYTF. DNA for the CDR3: TGTGCCAGCAGCCCCGATCCCTTTTGGAGCGGCTACACCTTC.